Presented here are 8 T cell receptor beta chains from one specimen sequenced in a study of identical twins. Each CDR3 protein gets one entry after TCRdb re-called the 5' RACE reads with MiXCR. The sample includes roughly 720,000 distinct CDR3 sequences, 15% to 20% of them seen just once. The same specimen was also included in a second study, on T cells expressing NK-cell markers.

Sequencing was carried out using PBMCs. The receptors were sampled from a woman aged 18-35 years in good health.

This clonotype was counted between two and nine times. The V gene is TRBV6-1, the J gene TRBJ2-1, with 7 bases fitting TRBD2. V was clipped by 6 bases and J by 4 bases; unmatched bases: 9. CDR1 is MNHNS and CDR2 is SASEGT in the germline V gene. The CDR3 length is 15 residues. Written as DNA, the CDR3 is TGTGCCAGCAGCCACCGGGCTAGCGGATACAATGAGCAGTTCTTC. This sequence encodes CASSHRASGYNEQFF.

CDR3 residues: CASSPRTGTYYNEQFF. CDR3 nucleotides: TGTGCCAGCAGCCCCAGAACGGGTACCTACTACAATGAGCAGTTCTTC. V and J are TRBV5-6 and TRBJ2-1; D remains unclear. CDR1 and CDR2 from the germline V gene are SGHDT and YYEEEE. CDR3 length equals 16 residues. Between the trimmed V and J ends, which lost 4 bases and 3 bases, there was a span of 17 bases.

This clonotype was observed a handful of times. The gene calls are TRBV6-1 and TRBJ1-2, with 7 bases fitting TRBD1. CDR3 length: 15 residues. The V gene end was trimmed by 5 bases and the J gene end by 4 bases; junction bases not matched to a gene: 10. Germline values: CDR1 MNHNS, CDR2 SASEGT. Written as DNA, the CDR3 is TGTGCCAGCAGTCGACAGGGTTCGGGGTCCTATGGCTACACCTTC. Amino acids: CASSRQGSGSYGYTF.

There are a few counts of this clonotype. The chain couples TRBV7-9 to TRBJ2-2; D unclear. Germline V gene lookup returns CDR1 SEHNR and CDR2 FQNEAQ (reference sequence). The CDR3 consists of 16 residues. The V end was cut by 5 bases, the J end by 1 base, with 14 bases between. CDR3 bases: TGTGCCAGCAGCCTACTGGCCGCGGTGAACACCGGGGAGCTGTTTTTT. Translated, it gives CASSLLAAVNTGELFF.

The chain recombines TRBV29-1 with TRBJ2-1, with D perhaps TRBD1 (5 bases). Germline V lookup: CDR1 SQVTM, CDR2 ANQGSEA. This CDR3 is 12 amino acids long. The ends were cut back, 3 bases at V and 8 bases at J, with 11 bases in the middle. CDR3 residues: CSVDRGRDEQFF. The DNA for the CDR3 is TGCAGCGTTGATAGGGGAAGGGATGAGCAGTTCTTC.

The chain employs TRBV20-1 and TRBJ2-7, with 10 bases identical to TRBD1. The junction had 11 bases not matched to a gene; V was cut back by 6 bases and J by 6 bases. Germline loops: CDR1 DFQATT, CDR2 SNEGSKA (reference sequence). This CDR3 comprises 14 residues. CDR3 in DNA: TGCAGTGCCCTCTCCGGGACAGGGGACCGCGAGCAGTACTTC. Translated: CSALSGTGDREQYF.

V usage is TRBV6-1 and J usage is TRBJ2-1; D may be TRBD2 (6 bases). The CDR3 sequence is 15 residues long. Trimming stripped 5 bases from V and 0 bases from J, with 11 bases between. Per germline, CDR1 MNHNS and CDR2 SASEGT. DNA for the CDR3: TGTGCCAGCAGTCAAAGGGACTTCTCCTACAATGAGCAGTTCTTC. The encoded protein is CASSQRDFSYNEQFF.

The chain couples TRBV12-3 or TRBV12-4 to TRBJ2-6; no definite D call. The germline V and J ends were trimmed by 3 bases and 0 bases, with 6 bases remaining between them. The CDR3 runs to 15 residues. The CDR3 reads CASSLKASGANVLTF. In nucleotides, the CDR3 is TGTGCCAGCAGTTTGAAAGCCTCTGGGGCCAACGTCCTGACTTTC.